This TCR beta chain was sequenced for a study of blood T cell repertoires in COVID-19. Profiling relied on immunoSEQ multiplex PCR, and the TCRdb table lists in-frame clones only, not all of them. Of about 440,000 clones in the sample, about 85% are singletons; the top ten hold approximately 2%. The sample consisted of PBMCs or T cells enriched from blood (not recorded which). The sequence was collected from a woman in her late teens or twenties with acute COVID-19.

The CDR3 DNA reads TGCAGCGTCTATGAGGGGACATTGAACACTGAAGCTTTCTTT. As protein: CSVYEGTLNTEAFF. V usage is TRBV29-1 and J usage is TRBJ1-1; a possible D gene is TRBD1 (6 bases). Trimming pared 6 bases from V and 0 bases from J, leaving 14 bases between. The CDR3 has 14 residues. Germline values: CDR1 SQVTM, CDR2 ANQGSEA.